The entry below gives a single T cell receptor (beta chain) sequence along with its context. Using immunoSEQ multiplex PCR, the repertoire was profiled, and TCRdb retains in-frame clones only, with some absent. The sample includes around 340,000 clones, 95% of them seen just once. These data belong to a study of shared T cell receptors in the human thymus. CDR3 length equals 17 residues. The V end was cut by 1 base, the J end by 5 bases, with 18 bases between. CDR1 is MNHEY, CDR2 SMNVEV, per germline (reference sequence). V gene TRBV27 combines with J gene TRBJ2-1, with D possibly TRBD1 on 5 matching bases. Sequencing was done on a sample of thymocytes. The clonotype was recovered from a human donor. CDR3 bases: TGTGCCAGCAGTTTATGGTATATGTTGGGGCAGAACAATGAGCAGTTCTTC. This sequence encodes CASSLWYMLGQNNEQFF.